The clone carrying this TCR beta chain was found a few times. Antigen: not known. Every patient was affected by relapse after autologous stem cell transplantation, while exposure to brentuximab vedotin was not uniform. It was by magnetic negative selection that CD4+ T cells were purified from thawed PBMCs. Best responses included complete response and partial response; otherwise, the best response was progressive disease. Assay: immunoSEQ multiplex PCR; the TCRdb copy retains only in-frame clones and omits some. Of some 35,000 clones in the sample, around 90% were seen once. The sample is drawn from a study of PD-1 blockade in classical Hodgkin lymphoma. Looking at the study overall: Nivolumab dosed at 3 mg/kg went to patients intravenously every 2 weeks.

This CDR3 region has 15 residues. Germline lookup yields CDR1 SGHRS and CDR2 YFSETQ. V lost 4 bases and J 2 bases, leaving 15 bases between the germline ends. The study, taken as a whole, reports: Complete responders' baseline diversity resembled that of newly diagnosed patients. Sources of repertoire differences remain undefined, possibly disease activity or prior therapy.

This specimen was CD4+ T cells from blood, taken at baseline. The clonotype originates from a human donor with classical Hodgkin lymphoma. The rearrangement joins TRBV5-1 to TRBJ1-1; possibly TRBD1 for D (6 bases). CDR3 protein: CASSAAGTFNTEAFF. CDR3 DNA sequence: TGCGCCAGCAGCGCGGCCGGGACATTTAACACTGAAGCTTTCTTT.